This paragraph reports one T cell receptor beta chain. In this sample, this clonotype turned up a few times. Its cognate antigen has yet to be identified. Per-nucleotide qualities are absent, and no much larger clonotype sits a single base away. The data are from a study of T cells in Graves' hyperthyroidism and ophthalmopathy (dated by TCRdb to about 2019). Some background on the complete study: Peripheral blood was sampled at the time of initial diagnosis, prior to any treatment. The paper reports TCR Vbeta CDR3 sequencing of roughly 140 peripheral blood samples: 40 to 45 ophthalmopathy, under 85 hyperthyroidism and 17 progressor patients. The roughly 91 discovery patients were randomly split 7:3 into training and test sets. Following sampling, methimazole starting at 30 mg daily was given to hyperthyroidism patients, and high-dose intravenous methylprednisolone was given to ophthalmopathy patients. An independent validation cohort of under 20 hyperthyroidism patients and over 15 patients who later progressed to ophthalmopathy tested prospective prediction of ophthalmopathy. A discovery cohort of fewer than 110 patients, fewer than 50 with Graves' ophthalmopathy and 55 to 65 with stable Graves' hyperthyroidism, was used to find distinguishing TCR V-J signatures. In several Graves' hyperthyroidism patients, the study also compared T-cell repertoires from thyroid tissue with T-cell repertoires from blood. The study at large found these results: Most expanded thyroid clonotypes (frequency above 0.001) were also detected in blood, suggesting blood repertoires may reflect thyroid immune responses. In validation, the model predicted progression to ophthalmopathy with approximately 71% sensitivity and roughly 75% specificity, a median of 6.5 months before onset. A model built on a 13 V-J signature distinguished ophthalmopathy from stable hyperthyroidism, reaching about 89% sensitivity and 81.08% specificity in cross-validation and 80%/75% in testing. Sample size was not statistically predetermined, and blinding of investigators to group allocation was not performed.

Hyperthyroidism patients were newly diagnosed, with disease duration under 2 months, and aged 18 to 65 years. Patients with uncontrolled infections, other autoimmune diseases, pregnancy or lactation were excluded. Diagnoses were based on clinical symptoms, serum thyroxine and TRAb, thyroid ultrasound and orbital computed tomography. Blood from progressor patients was drawn when they were first diagnosed with hyperthyroidism, before any ophthalmopathy symptoms appeared. PBMCs were separated from roughly 10 ml of fresh peripheral blood using Ficoll-Paque density gradient centrifugation. Progressor patients were initially diagnosed with Graves' hyperthyroidism and developed ophthalmopathy during follow-up. Total RNA was extracted using Trizol reagent, and RNA quality was assessed on an Agilent 2100 Bioanalyzer. TCR beta CDR3 regions were amplified from RNA transcripts. The TCR CDR3 was subjected to a first round of RT-PCR using the HTBI primer set and the Qiagen OneStep RT-PCR kit. Libraries were constructed in a second round of multiplex PCR, after which size selection and purification were performed. Libraries were sequenced paired-end with 100 bp reads on an Illumina HiSeq2000. Under the source paper's analysis protocol: SOAPnuke was used to process the raw data, with reads discarded if the reads contained adapters or uncalled bases, had a mean Phred below 15, or lacked an exact constant-primer or identifier match. High-quality paired reads were merged using COPE v1.2.5, and each unique nucleotide sequence was defined as a clonotype. Clonotypes were aligned to IMGT TRBV, TRBD and TRBJ reference segments using MiTCR v1.1. The analysis was restricted to V-J combinations with a frequency above 0.0001, which together covered around 99% of the repertoires. The TCS score was defined as the ratio of F50 (clonal expansion) to E x V (chaos), calculated using BLOSUM62-based TCRdist between CDR3 peptides within each V-J. Welch's t-statistics and random forest reduced 500 to 550 V-J features to about 12, which were used in a naive Bayes classifier (R e1071). Using fastp trimming at Q25 and MiXCR clonotype assembly, TCRdb reanalyzed the public sequencing data and kept in-frame beta chains. Merged by CDR3 protein, the rows form single entries marked with the most common genes and DNA. Here the V and J calls rest on TCRdb's processing, not on the authors' analysis. For this sample there are around 400,000 distinct CDR3 sequences; more than 15% appear just once. 25% to 30% of the sample goes to the ten largest clones.

The sequence was obtained from a woman in her late teens or twenties with Graves' hyperthyroidism that later progressed to Graves' ophthalmopathy. The specimen sequenced was blood.

DNA sequence: TGTGCCATCAGTGAGTTCTGGACCGGGACTAGGGGCAGTCGGGAGCAGTTCTTC. Translated, this gives CAISEFWTGTRGSREQFF. The sequence links TRBV10-3 to TRBJ2-1; 8 of the junction bases match TRBD2. V trim: 1 base; J trim: 10 bases; unmatched bases: 18. Via the germline V gene, CDR1 is ENHRY and CDR2 SYGVKD. Spanning cysteine to phenylalanine, the CDR3 consists of 18 amino acids. The retained sequence is limited to the CDR3, 54 bases, with the frame set at the first base.